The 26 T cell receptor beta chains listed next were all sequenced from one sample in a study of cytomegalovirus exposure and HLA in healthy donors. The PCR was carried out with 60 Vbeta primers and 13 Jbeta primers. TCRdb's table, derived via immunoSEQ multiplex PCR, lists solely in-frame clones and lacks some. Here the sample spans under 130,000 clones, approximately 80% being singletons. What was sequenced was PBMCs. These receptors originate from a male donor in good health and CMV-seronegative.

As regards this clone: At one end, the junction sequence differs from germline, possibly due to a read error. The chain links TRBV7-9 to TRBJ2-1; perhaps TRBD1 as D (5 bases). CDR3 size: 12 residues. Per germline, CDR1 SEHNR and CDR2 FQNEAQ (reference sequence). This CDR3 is CSSSFQGSEQFF. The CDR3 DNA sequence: TGTTCCAGCAGCTTTCAGGGATCCGAGCAGTTCTTC.

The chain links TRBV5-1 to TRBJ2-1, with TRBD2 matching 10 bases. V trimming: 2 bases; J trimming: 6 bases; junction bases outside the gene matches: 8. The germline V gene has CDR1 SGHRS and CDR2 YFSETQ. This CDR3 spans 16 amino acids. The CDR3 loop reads CASSFLAGAGANEQFF. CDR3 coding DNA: TGCGCCAGCAGCTTCCTAGCGGGAGCAGGGGCCAATGAGCAGTTCTTC.

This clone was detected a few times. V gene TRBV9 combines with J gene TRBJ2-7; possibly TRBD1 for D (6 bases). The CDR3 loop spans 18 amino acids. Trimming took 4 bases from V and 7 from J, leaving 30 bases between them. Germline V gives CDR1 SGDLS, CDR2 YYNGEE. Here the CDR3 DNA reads TGTGCCAGCAGCCCATGGGTAAGACAGGCGCCACAGCCTCGTGAGCAGTACTTC. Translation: CASSPWVRQAPQPREQYF. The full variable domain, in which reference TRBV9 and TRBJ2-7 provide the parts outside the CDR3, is DSGVTQTPKHLITATGQRVTLRCSPRSGDLSVYWYQQSLDQGLQFLIQYYNGEERAKGNILERFSAQQFPDLHSELNLSSLELGDSALYFCASSPWVRQAPQPREQYFGPGTRLTVT.

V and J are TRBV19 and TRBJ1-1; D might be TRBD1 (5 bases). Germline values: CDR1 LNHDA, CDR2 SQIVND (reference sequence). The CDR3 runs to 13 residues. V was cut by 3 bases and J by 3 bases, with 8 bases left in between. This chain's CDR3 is CASSMRQYTEAFF. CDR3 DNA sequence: TGTGCCAGTAGTATGCGACAGTACACTGAAGCTTTCTTT. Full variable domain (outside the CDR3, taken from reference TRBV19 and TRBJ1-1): DGGITQSPKYLFRKEGQNVTLSCEQNLNHDAMYWYRQDPGQGLRLIYYSQIVNDFQKGDIAEGYSVSREKKESFPLTVTSAQKNPTAFYLCASSMRQYTEAFFGQGTRLTVV.

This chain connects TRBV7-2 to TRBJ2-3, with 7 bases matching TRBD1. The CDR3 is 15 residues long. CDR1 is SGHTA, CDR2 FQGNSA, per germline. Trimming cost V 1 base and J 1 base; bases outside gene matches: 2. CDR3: CASSLDRGGTDTQYF. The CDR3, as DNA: TGTGCCAGCAGCTTAGACAGGGGAGGCACAGATACGCAGTATTTT. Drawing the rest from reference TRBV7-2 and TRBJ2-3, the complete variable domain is GAGVSQSPSNKVTEKGKDVELRCDPISGHTALYWYRQSLGQGLEFLIYFQGNSAPDKSGLPSDRFSAERTGGSVSTLTIQRTQQEDSAVYLCASSLDRGGTDTQYFGPGTRLTVL.

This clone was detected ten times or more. CDR3 region: CASSSGLAHEQYF. The DNA of the CDR3 is TGTGCCAGCAGCTCCGGACTAGCCCACGAGCAGTACTTC. The chain carries TRBV5-6 and TRBJ2-7, with 8 bases lining up with TRBD2. CDR3 length equals 13 residues. The ends lost 3 bases at V and 5 bases at J; junction bases unmatched: 4. Germline V CDR1 and CDR2: SGHDT, YYEEEE.

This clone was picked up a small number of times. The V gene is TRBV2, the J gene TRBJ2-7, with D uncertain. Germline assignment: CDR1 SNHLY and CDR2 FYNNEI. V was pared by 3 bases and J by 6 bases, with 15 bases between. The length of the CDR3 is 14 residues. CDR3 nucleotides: TGTGCCAGCAGTGAGTTGAGTGAAGCCGGCGAGCAGTACTTC. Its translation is CASSELSEAGEQYF. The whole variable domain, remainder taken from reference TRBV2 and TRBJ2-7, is EPEVTQTPSHQVTQMGQEVILRCVPISNHLYFYWYRQILGQKVEFLVSFYNNEISEKSEIFDDQFSVERPDGSNFTLKIRSTKLEDSAMYFCASSELSEAGEQYFGPGTRLTVT.

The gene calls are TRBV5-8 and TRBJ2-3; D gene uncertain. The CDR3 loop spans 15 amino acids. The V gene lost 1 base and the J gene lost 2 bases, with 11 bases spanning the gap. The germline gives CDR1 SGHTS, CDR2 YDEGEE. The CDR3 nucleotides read TGTGCCAGCAGCTTGATGGCTGGCACCACAGATACGCAGTATTTT. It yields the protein CASSLMAGTTDTQYF.

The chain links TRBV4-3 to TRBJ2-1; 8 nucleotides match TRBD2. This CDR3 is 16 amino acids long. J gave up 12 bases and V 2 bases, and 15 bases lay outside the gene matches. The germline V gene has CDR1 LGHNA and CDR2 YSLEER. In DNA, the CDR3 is TGCGCCAGCAGCCAAAATCGGGGACTAGGTGGGAATTGGCAGTTCTTC. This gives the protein CASSQNRGLGGNWQFF.

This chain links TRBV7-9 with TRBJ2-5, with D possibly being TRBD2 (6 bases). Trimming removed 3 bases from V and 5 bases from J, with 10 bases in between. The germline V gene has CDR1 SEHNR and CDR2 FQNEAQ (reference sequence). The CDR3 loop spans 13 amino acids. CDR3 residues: CASSFYSGETQYF. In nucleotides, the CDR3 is TGTGCCAGCAGCTTTTACAGCGGGGAGACCCAGTACTTC. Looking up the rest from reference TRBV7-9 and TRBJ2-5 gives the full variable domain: DTGVSQNPRHKITKRGQNVTFRCDPISEHNRLYWYRQTLGQGPEFLTYFQNEAQLEKSRLLSDRFSAERPKGSFSTLEIQRTEQGDSAMYLCASSFYSGETQYFGPGTRLLVL.

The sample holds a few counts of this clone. The CDR3: CASSLEGRTSYTDTQYF. DNA for the CDR3: TGCGCCAGCAGCTTGGAAGGAAGGACTTCTTACACAGATACGCAGTATTTT. This chain links TRBV5-1 with TRBJ2-3; a possible D gene is TRBD2 (5 bases). Per the germline V gene, CDR1 is SGHRS and CDR2 is YFSETQ. Trimming shortened V by 0 bases and J by 2 bases, and 16 bases separated the two germline ends. The CDR3 loop spans 17 amino acids.

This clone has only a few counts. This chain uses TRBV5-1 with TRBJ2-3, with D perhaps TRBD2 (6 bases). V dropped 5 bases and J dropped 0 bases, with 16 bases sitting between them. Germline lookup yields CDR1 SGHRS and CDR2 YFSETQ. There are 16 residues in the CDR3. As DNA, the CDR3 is TGCGCCAGCAGGTGGCTAGCGAAGGCTAGCACAGATACGCAGTATTTT. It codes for CASRWLAKASTDTQYF.

This CDR3 is CATGRDNQPQHF. As DNA, the CDR3 is TGTGCTACAGGCAGGGACAATCAGCCCCAGCATTTT. The chain has TRBV28 and TRBJ1-5; D possibly corresponds to TRBD1 (5 bases). The CDR3 spans 12 residues. The germline CDR1 and CDR2 sequences are MDHEN and SYDVKM.

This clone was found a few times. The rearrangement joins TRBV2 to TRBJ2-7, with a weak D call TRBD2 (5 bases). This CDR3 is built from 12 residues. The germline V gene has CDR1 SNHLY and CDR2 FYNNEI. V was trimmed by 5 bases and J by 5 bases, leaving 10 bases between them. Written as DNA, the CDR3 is TGTGCCAGCAGTTGGACTTATGACGAGCAGTACTTC. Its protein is CASSWTYDEQYF.

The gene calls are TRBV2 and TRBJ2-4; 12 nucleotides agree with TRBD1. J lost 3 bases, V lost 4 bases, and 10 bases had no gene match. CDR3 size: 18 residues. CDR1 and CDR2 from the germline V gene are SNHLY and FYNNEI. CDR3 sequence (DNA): TGTGCCAGCAGTGGTGTAACGGGACAGGGGGCTGGCAAAAACATTCAGTACTTC. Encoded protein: CASSGVTGQGAGKNIQYF.

The CDR3 DNA reads TGTGCCAGCAGCCGGCGGAGCTCTAGCACAGATACGCAGTATTTT. This gives the protein CASSRRSSSTDTQYF. V usage is TRBV7-3 and J usage is TRBJ2-3; unclear D gene. Trimming took off 5 bases at V and 0 bases at J, with 12 bases between the two ends. The CDR3 sequence is 15 residues long. Germline CDR1 and CDR2: SGHTA and FQGTGA.

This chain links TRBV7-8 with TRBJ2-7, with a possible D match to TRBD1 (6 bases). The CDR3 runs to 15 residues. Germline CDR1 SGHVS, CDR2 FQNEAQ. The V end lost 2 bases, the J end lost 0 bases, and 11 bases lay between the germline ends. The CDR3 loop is CASSLSDSTSYEQYF. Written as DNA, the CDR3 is TGTGCCAGCAGCTTATCGGACAGCACCTCCTACGAGCAGTACTTC. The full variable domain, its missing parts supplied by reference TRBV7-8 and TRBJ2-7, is GAGVSQSPRYKVAKRGQDVALRCDPISGHVSLFWYQQALGQGPEFLTYFQNEAQLDKSGLPSDRFFAERPEGSVSTLKIQRTQQEDSAVYLCASSLSDSTSYEQYFGPGTRLTVT.

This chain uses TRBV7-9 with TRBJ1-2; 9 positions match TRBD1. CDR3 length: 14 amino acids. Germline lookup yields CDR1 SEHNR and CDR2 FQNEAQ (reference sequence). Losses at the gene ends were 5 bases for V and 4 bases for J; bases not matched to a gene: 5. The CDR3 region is CASSLGQGSYGYTF. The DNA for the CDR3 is TGTGCCAGCAGCCTGGGACAGGGTAGCTATGGCTACACCTTC.

The CDR3 region has the DNA TGTGCCAGCACCCCCCGCGGGGCTAGCGGGTACAATGAGCAGTTCTTC. Translated: CASTPRGASGYNEQFF. The chain links TRBV11-3 to TRBJ2-1; 8 nucleotides agree with TRBD2. V shed 7 bases and J 4 bases; nucleotides not matched to a gene: 12. CDR3 length equals 16 residues. Germline CDR1 SGHNT, CDR2 YENEEA.

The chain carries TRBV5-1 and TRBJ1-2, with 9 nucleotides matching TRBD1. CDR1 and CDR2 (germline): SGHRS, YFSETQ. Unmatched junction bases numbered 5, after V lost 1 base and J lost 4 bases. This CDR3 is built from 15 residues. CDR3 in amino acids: CASSLRTGGTYGYTF. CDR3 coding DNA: TGCGCCAGCAGCTTGAGAACAGGGGGCACCTATGGCTACACCTTC.

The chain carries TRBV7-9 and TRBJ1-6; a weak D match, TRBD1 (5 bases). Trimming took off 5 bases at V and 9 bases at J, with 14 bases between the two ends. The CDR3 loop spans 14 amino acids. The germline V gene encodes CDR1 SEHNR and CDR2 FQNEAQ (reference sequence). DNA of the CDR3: TGTGCCAGCAGCCCTGGGGCACCGGGTTCACCCCTCCACTTT. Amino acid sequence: CASSPGAPGSPLHF. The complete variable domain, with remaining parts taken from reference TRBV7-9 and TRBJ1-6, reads DTGVSQNPRHKITKRGQNVTFRCDPISEHNRLYWYRQTLGQGPEFLTYFQNEAQLEKSRLLSDRFSAERPKGSFSTLEIQRTEQGDSAMYLCASSPGAPGSPLHFGNGTRLTVT.

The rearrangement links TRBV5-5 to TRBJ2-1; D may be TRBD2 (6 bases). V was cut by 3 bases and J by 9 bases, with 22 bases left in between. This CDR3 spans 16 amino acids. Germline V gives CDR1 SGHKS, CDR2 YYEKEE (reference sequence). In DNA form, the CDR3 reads TGTGCCAGCAGCTCCTACCCTATAGCGGCAATAGGTGAGCAGTTCTTC. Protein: CASSSYPIAAIGEQFF. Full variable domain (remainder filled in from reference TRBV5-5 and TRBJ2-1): DAGVTQSPTHLIKTRGQQVTLRCSPISGHKSVSWYQQVLGQGPQFIFQYYEKEERGRGNFPDRFSARQFPNYSSELNVNALLLGDSALYLCASSSYPIAAIGEQFFGPGTRLTVL.

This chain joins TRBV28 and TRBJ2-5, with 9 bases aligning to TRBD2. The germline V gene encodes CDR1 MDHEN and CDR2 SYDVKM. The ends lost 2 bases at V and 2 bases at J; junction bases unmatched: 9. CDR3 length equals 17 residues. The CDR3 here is CASSLTLAGEFQETQYF. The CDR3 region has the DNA TGTGCCAGCAGTTTAACATTAGCGGGAGAGTTTCAAGAGACCCAGTACTTC.

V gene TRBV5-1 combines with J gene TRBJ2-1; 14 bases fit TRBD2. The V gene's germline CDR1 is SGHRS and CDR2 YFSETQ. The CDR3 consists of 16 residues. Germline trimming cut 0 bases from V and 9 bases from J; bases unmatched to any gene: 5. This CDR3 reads CASSLEGTSGRAEQFF. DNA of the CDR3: TGCGCCAGCAGCTTGGAAGGGACTAGCGGGAGAGCTGAGCAGTTCTTC.

The DNA for the CDR3 is TGTGCCATCAGTAGGACAGGGAATAGCAATCAGCCCCAGCATTTT. Translating it yields CAISRTGNSNQPQHF. The V call is TRBV10-3, the J call TRBJ1-5; 8 nucleotides match TRBD1. V lost 5 bases to trimming and J lost 0 bases; unmatched junction nucleotides: 3. CDR1 is ENHRY, CDR2 SYGVKD, per germline. The CDR3 runs to 15 residues.

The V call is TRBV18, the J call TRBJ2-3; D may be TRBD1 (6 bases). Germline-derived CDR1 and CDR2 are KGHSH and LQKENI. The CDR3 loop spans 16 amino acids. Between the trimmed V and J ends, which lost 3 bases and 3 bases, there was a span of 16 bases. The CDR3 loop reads CASSPSRGFGTDTQYF. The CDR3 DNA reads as TGTGCCAGCTCACCGAGCAGGGGTTTCGGAACAGATACGCAGTATTTT.